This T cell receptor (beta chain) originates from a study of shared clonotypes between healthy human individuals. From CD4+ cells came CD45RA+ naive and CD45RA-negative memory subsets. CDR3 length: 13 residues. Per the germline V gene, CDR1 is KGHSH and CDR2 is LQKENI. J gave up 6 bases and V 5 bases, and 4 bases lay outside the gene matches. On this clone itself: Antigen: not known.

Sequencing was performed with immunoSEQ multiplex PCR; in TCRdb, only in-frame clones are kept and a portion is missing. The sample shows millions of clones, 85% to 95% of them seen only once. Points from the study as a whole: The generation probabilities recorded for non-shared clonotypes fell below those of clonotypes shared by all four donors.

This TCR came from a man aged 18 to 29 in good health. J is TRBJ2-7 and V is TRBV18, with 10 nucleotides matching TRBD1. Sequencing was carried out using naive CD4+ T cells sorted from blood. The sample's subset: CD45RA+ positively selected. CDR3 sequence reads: CASSSGQGIEQYF. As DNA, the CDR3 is TGTGCCAGCTCATCGGGACAGGGGATCGAGCAGTACTTC. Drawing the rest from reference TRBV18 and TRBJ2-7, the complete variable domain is NAGVMQNPRHLVRRRGQEARLRCSPMKGHSHVYWYRQLPEEGLKFMVYLQKENIIDESGMPKERFSAEFPKEGPSILRIQQVVRGDSAAYFCASSSGQGIEQYFGPGTRLTVT.